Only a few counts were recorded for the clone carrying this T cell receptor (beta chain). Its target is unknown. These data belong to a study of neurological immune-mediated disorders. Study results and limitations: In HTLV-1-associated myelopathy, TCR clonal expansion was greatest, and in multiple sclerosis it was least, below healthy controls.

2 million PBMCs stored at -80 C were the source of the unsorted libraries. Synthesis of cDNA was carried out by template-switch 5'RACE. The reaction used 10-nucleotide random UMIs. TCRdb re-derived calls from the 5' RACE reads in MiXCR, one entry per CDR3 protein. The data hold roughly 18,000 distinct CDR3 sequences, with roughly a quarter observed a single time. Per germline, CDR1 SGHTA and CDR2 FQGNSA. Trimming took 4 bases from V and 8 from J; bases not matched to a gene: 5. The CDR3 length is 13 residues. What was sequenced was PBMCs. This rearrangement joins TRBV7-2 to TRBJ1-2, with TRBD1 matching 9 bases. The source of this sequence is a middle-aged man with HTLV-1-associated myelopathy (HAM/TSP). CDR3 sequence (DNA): TGTGCCAGCAGCTCGGGACAGGGTGGAGGCTACACCTTC. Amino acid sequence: CASSSGQGGGYTF.